Following are 10 T cell receptor beta chains from one sample sequenced in a study of T cell repertoires in cytomegalovirus infection. Via MiXCR, TCRdb re-called the reads, giving one row per CDR3 protein. The table shows roughly 730,000 distinct CDR3 sequences, with around 31% occurring only once. These TCRs' antigens remain unknown. The specimen was cultured PBMCs, collected from culture after CMV antigen stimulation. The origin of the receptors is a human donor in good health (CMV status not recorded). Some clones in this sample may be carry-over from other donors' samples.

This sequence joins TRBV11-2 and TRBJ2-5, with 10 positions matching TRBD2. CDR3 size: 14 residues. The germline V gene encodes CDR1 SGHAT and CDR2 FQNNGV. V was pared by 2 bases and J by 4 bases, with 1 base of the junction left unmatched. CDR3 nucleotides: TGTGCCAGCAGCTTACCTAGCGGGGGAGAGACCCAGTACTTC. Translating gives CASSLPSGGETQYF.

V is TRBV7-9 and J is TRBJ2-1; TRBD2 aligns across 9 bases. This CDR3 region has 15 residues. Trimming took 9 bases from V and 3 from J; bases not matched to a gene: 9. Germline values: CDR1 SEHNR, CDR2 FQNEAQ (reference sequence). CDR3 DNA sequence: TGTGCCAGGGGCCCTGGTAGCGGGGGCTACAATGAGCAGTTCTTC. Its protein is CARGPGSGGYNEQFF.

The rearrangement links TRBV11-2 to TRBJ2-7; tentatively, D is TRBD1 or TRBD2 (5 bases each). The CDR3 is 14 residues long. Germline CDR1 reads SGHAT; CDR2 reads FQNNGV. Trimming shortened V by 5 bases and J by 0 bases, and 11 bases separated the two germline ends. CDR3 nucleotides: TGTGCCAGCAGCGGGACGGCTAGCTCCTACGAGCAGTACTTC. This translates into CASSGTASSYEQYF.

This rearrangement joins TRBV7-9 to TRBJ2-7; perhaps TRBD1 as D (6 bases). Per germline, CDR1 SEHNR and CDR2 FQNEAQ (reference sequence). Trimming removed 1 base from V and 0 bases from J, with 10 bases in between. The CDR3 is made up of 15 amino acids. The CDR3 coding sequence is TGTGCCAGCAGCTTAGGGGGGACACACTCCTACGAGCAGTACTTC. Translating it yields CASSLGGTHSYEQYF. Full variable domain (outside the CDR3, taken from reference TRBV7-9 and TRBJ2-7): DTGVSQNPRHKITKRGQNVTFRCDPISEHNRLYWYRQTLGQGPEFLTYFQNEAQLEKSRLLSDRFSAERPKGSFSTLEIQRTEQGDSAMYLCASSLGGTHSYEQYFGPGTRLTVT.

V is TRBV7-4 and J is TRBJ2-7; 9 bases fit TRBD1. This CDR3 region has 15 residues. Trimming at V came to 5 bases and at J to 2 bases, leaving 7 bases not matched to a gene. The germline V gene has CDR1 SGHVT and CDR2 SQSDAQ. The CDR3 DNA follows: TGTGCCAGCAGCGGAGGGACAGGGTCCCCCTACGAGCAGTACTTC. This encodes CASSGGTGSPYEQYF. Based on the CDR3 plus reference TRBV7-4 and TRBJ2-7, the full variable domain is GAGVSQSPRYKVAKRGRDVALRCDSISGHVTLYWYRQTLGQGSEVLTYSQSDAQRDKSGRPSGRFSAERPERSVSTLKIQRTEQGDSAVYLCASSGGTGSPYEQYFGPGTRLTVT.

This clonotype was recorded a few times. The V gene is TRBV5-5, the J gene TRBJ2-2; 15 bases are a match to TRBD2. Trimming at V came to 0 bases and at J to 8 bases, leaving 2 bases not matched to a gene. CDR3 length: 16 amino acids. Germline V gene data show CDR1 as SGHKS and CDR2 as YYEKEE (reference sequence). The CDR3 DNA sequence: TGTGCCAGCAGCTTGGCCGGACTAGCGGGAGGGGGGGAGCTGTTTTTT. It specifies CASSLAGLAGGGELFF.

This clonotype has only a few counts. The CDR3 nucleotides read TGTGCCAGCAGCGTAGGTCAGGGTAGCAATCAGCCCCAGCATTTT. It encodes CASSVGQGSNQPQHF. The chain is built from TRBV9 and TRBJ1-5; possibly TRBD1 for D (5 bases). The CDR3 extends over 15 amino acids. Germline V gives CDR1 SGDLS, CDR2 YYNGEE. Between the trimmed V and J ends, which lost 0 bases and 0 bases, there was a span of 7 bases.

The chain couples TRBV15 to TRBJ2-2; TRBD1 might be the D (5 bases). There are 14 residues in the CDR3. Germline V gene sequence: CDR1 LNHNV, CDR2 YYDKDF (reference sequence). V was trimmed by 8 bases and J by 1 base, leaving 11 bases between them. The CDR3 nucleotides read TGTGCCACCTCTTCGACAGTGAACACCGGGGAGCTGTTTTTT. Translation: CATSSTVNTGELFF.

The chain combines TRBV10-3 with TRBJ2-1; 7 nucleotides match TRBD2. CDR3 size: 13 residues. CDR1 and CDR2 from the germline V gene are ENHRY and SYGVKD. J lost 7 bases, V lost 8 bases, and 8 bases had no gene match. Here the CDR3 reads CAIGAGALNEQFF. The CDR3 region has the DNA TGTGCCATCGGGGCGGGAGCTCTAAATGAGCAGTTCTTC.

This clonotype was counted between two and nine times. The chain carries TRBV2 and TRBJ1-1; D is unresolved. The CDR3 contains 13 residues. The germline V and J ends were trimmed by 6 bases and 0 bases, with 8 bases remaining between them. Germline V gives CDR1 SNHLY, CDR2 FYNNEI. CDR3 loop: CASRSDVNTEAFF. As DNA, the CDR3 is TGTGCCAGCAGATCGGATGTGAACACTGAAGCTTTCTTT.